The 16 T cell receptor beta chains presented below share a single source sample, sequenced in a study of control samples from healthy donors and cancer patients. The assay was immunoSEQ multiplex PCR, and TCRdb's table has in-frame clones only and misses some. The sample has around 17,000 clones; around nine tenths are singletons. The specimen was PBMCs. Receptors originate from a man in his fifties or sixties with head and neck cancer.

This clone is a singleton in its sample. J is TRBJ1-3 and V is TRBV11-3, with D maybe TRBD1 (5 bases). The CDR3 sequence is 15 residues long. V dropped 4 bases and J dropped 4 bases, with 14 bases sitting between them. Germline V gives CDR1 SGHNT, CDR2 YENEEA. The DNA for the CDR3 is TGTGCCAGCAGCTCAGAGGGGAAACCCGGAAACACCATATATTTT. This encodes CASSSEGKPGNTIYF.

CDR3 protein: CASSFLGGGTDTQYF. Here the CDR3 DNA reads TGCGCCAGCAGCTTCCTGGGCGGGGGCACAGATACGCAGTATTTT. The chain has TRBV5-1 and TRBJ2-3; tentatively, D is TRBD2 (6 bases). The CDR3 is 15 amino acids. V lost 2 bases and J 1 base, leaving 11 bases between the germline ends. Germline lookup yields CDR1 SGHRS and CDR2 YFSETQ.

The genes are TRBV5-6 and TRBJ1-4, with D perhaps matching TRBD1 (5 bases). The CDR3 is 15 residues long. V gave up 0 bases and J gave up 5 bases, with 11 bases separating them. In germline, CDR1 is SGHDT, CDR2 YYEEEE. The CDR3 loop reads CASSLGGAGNEKLFF. The CDR3 DNA reads TGTGCCAGCAGCTTGGGGGGTGCAGGGAATGAAAAACTGTTTTTT.

V usage is TRBV11-2 and J usage is TRBJ2-7, with TRBD1 matching over 7 bases. The CDR3 loop spans 15 amino acids. Looked up from germline, CDR1 is SGHAT and CDR2 is FQNNGV. Trimming took 3 bases from V and 2 from J; bases not matched to a gene: 7. The DNA for the CDR3 is TGTGCCAGCAGCTTGGGCAGGGGGACAACCTACGAGCAGTACTTC. It encodes CASSLGRGTTYEQYF.

The chain is built from TRBV6-5 and TRBJ2-7; possible D gene TRBD1, 6 bases. CDR3 length: 15 residues. The germline V gene encodes CDR1 MNHEY and CDR2 SVGAGI. The V and J ends lost 7 bases and 2 bases respectively, with 18 bases between them. Here the CDR3 DNA reads TGTGCCAGCAAGAGAAGCCGGGACACTACCTACGAGCAGTACTTC. Its protein product is CASKRSRDTTYEQYF.

The chain is built from TRBV18 and TRBJ2-6, with TRBD1 matching 8 bases. Germline V gives CDR1 KGHSH, CDR2 LQKENI. Losses at the gene ends were 4 bases for V and 0 bases for J; bases not matched to a gene: 11. CDR3 size: 19 residues. CDR3 region: CASSRLTGARTSGANVLTF. DNA for the CDR3: TGTGCCAGCTCACGTTTGACAGGGGCCCGAACCTCTGGGGCCAACGTCCTGACTTTC.

This sequence joins TRBV19 and TRBJ2-2, with 10 bases identical to TRBD1. The CDR3 contains 17 residues. From germline, CDR1 is LNHDA and CDR2 SQIVND (reference sequence). With 7 bases clipped from V and 6 bases from J, the junction kept 14 bases outside the gene matches. The CDR3 loop reads CASNWGRDRGISGELFF. The CDR3, as DNA: TGTGCCAGTAATTGGGGGCGGGACAGGGGAATTTCCGGGGAGCTGTTTTTT.

The genes are TRBV6-5 and TRBJ2-7; 8 nucleotides line up with TRBD1. Unmatched junction bases numbered 11, after V lost 6 bases and J lost 4 bases. The CDR3 sequence is 15 residues long. The V gene's germline CDR1 is MNHEY and CDR2 SVGAGI. The CDR3 loop reads CASSAGQGSYYEQYF. In DNA form, the CDR3 reads TGTGCCAGCAGCGCCGGACAGGGAAGTTATTACGAGCAGTACTTC.

The chain couples TRBV5-4 to TRBJ2-5; the match to TRBD2 covers 8 bases. The CDR3 is 16 residues long. Germline V gene lookup returns CDR1 SGHNT and CDR2 YYREEE (reference sequence). Germline trimming cut 2 bases from V and 0 bases from J; bases unmatched to any gene: 6. DNA for the CDR3: TGTGCCAGCAGCTTAGGGGGGCGGGGGGACCAAGAGACCCAGTACTTC. It codes for CASSLGGRGDQETQYF. The full variable domain, in which reference TRBV5-4 and TRBJ2-5 provide the parts outside the CDR3, is ETGVTQSPTHLIKTRGQQVTLRCSSQSGHNTVSWYQQALGQGPQFIFQYYREEENGRGNFPPRFSGLQFPNYSSELNVNALELDDSALYLCASSLGGRGDQETQYFGPGTRLLVL.

In its sample, this clone was seen once. The chain has TRBV5-1 and TRBJ2-1; no reliable D call. The CDR3 extends over 15 amino acids. V lost 0 bases and J 8 bases, leaving 15 bases between the germline ends. CDR1 SGHRS and CDR2 YFSETQ come from the germline V gene. CDR3 loop: CASSLDGVPEDEQFF. As DNA, the CDR3 is TGCGCCAGCAGCTTGGATGGCGTTCCTGAGGATGAGCAGTTCTTC.

This clone was counted once. The rearrangement joins TRBV4-1 to TRBJ2-2; 7 bases line up with TRBD2. This CDR3 spans 13 amino acids. With 5 bases clipped from V and 6 bases from J, the junction kept 3 bases outside the gene matches. Germline loops: CDR1 MGHRA, CDR2 YSYEKL. The CDR3 sequence: CASSGGRAGELFF. CDR3 nucleotides: TGCGCCAGCAGCGGGGGGAGGGCCGGGGAGCTGTTTTTT.

This chain links TRBV5-1 with TRBJ2-5, with D possibly matching TRBD2 (5 bases). CDR1 and CDR2 from the germline V gene are SGHRS and YFSETQ. The CDR3 sequence is 14 residues long. Trimming pared 3 bases from V and 4 bases from J, leaving 13 bases between. The CDR3 loop is CASSSGRAGETQYF. The CDR3 DNA sequence: TGCGCCAGCAGCTCCGGACGTGCGGGAGAGACCCAGTACTTC.

The rearrangement joins TRBV14 to TRBJ1-1; D is perhaps TRBD1 (5 bases). Trimming pared 6 bases from V and 3 bases from J, leaving 17 bases between. CDR3 size: 15 residues. In germline, CDR1 is SGHDN, CDR2 FVKESK. CDR3 region: CASRLLGGGDTEAFF. The CDR3 nucleotides are TGTGCCAGCAGACTACTTGGGGGAGGGGACACTGAAGCTTTCTTT.

V usage is TRBV3-1 (or the pseudogene TRBV3-2) and J usage is TRBJ1-1, with D unclear. Per germline, CDR1 LGHDT and CDR2 YNNKEL (reference sequence). The V end was cut by 0 bases, the J end by 0 bases, with 5 bases between. The CDR3 covers 14 residues. In DNA, the CDR3 is TGTGCCAGCAGCCAAGATGGGTTGAACACTGAAGCTTTCTTT. Its protein is CASSQDGLNTEAFF.

CDR3 region: CASSPGDRVRGNTIYF. CDR3 sequence (DNA): TGCGCCAGCAGCCCCGGGGACAGGGTACGAGGAAACACCATATATTTT. The gene calls are TRBV5-1 and TRBJ1-3; TRBD1 matches at 9 bases. Unmatched junction bases numbered 9, after V lost 4 bases and J lost 4 bases. The CDR3 length is 16 residues. Germline V gene data show CDR1 as SGHRS and CDR2 as YFSETQ.

CDR3 sequence (DNA): TGTGCCAGTAGTATCGGCAGAAATCAGCCCCAGCATTTT. It translates to CASSIGRNQPQHF. The rearrangement links TRBV19 to TRBJ1-5; no firm D call. CDR1 and CDR2 (germline): LNHDA, SQIVND (reference sequence). V gave up 3 bases and J gave up 4 bases, with 7 bases separating them. The CDR3 totals 13 residues. Using reference TRBV19 and TRBJ1-5 for the parts outside the CDR3, the full variable domain is DGGITQSPKYLFRKEGQNVTLSCEQNLNHDAMYWYRQDPGQGLRLIYYSQIVNDFQKGDIAEGYSVSREKKESFPLTVTSAQKNPTAFYLCASSIGRNQPQHFGDGTRLSIL.